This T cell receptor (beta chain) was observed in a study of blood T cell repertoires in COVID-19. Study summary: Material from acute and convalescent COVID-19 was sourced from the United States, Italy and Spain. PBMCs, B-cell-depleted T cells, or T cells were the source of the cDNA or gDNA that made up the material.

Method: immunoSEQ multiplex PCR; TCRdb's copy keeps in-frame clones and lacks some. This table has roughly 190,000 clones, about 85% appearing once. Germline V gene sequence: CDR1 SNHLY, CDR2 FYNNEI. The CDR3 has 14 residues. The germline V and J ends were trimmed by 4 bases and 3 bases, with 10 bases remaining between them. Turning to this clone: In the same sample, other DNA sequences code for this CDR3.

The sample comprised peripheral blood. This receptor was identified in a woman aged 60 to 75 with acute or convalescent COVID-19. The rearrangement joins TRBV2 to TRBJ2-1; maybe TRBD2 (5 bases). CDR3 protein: CASSGTGFYNEQFF. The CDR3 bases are TGTGCCAGCAGTGGTACGGGATTCTACAATGAGCAGTTCTTC.